The 20 T cell receptor beta chains listed next were all sequenced from one sample in a study of Tregs in tolerant kidney transplant recipients. These receptors' targets are unknown. The protocol was immunoSEQ multiplex PCR, while the TCRdb copy is restricted to in-frame clones and leaves out a portion. Among 15,000 to 25,000 clones listed, roughly two thirds were seen once. Specimen: Tregs from blood cultured with allogeneic cells. The receptor set was obtained from a human donor in good health.

CDR3: CASSVEAVDTQYF. CDR3 in DNA: TGTGCCAGCAGTGTAGAAGCGGTAGATACGCAGTATTTT. V gene TRBV25-1 combines with J gene TRBJ2-3, with D possibly TRBD2 on 5 matching bases. The V and J ends lost 4 bases and 5 bases respectively, with 10 bases between them. The CDR3 consists of 13 residues. Germline CDR1 is MGHDK and CDR2 is SYGVNS. The variable domain in full, completed from reference TRBV25-1 and TRBJ2-3, reads EADIYQTPRYLVIGTGKKITLECSQTMGHDKMYWYQQDPGMELHLIHYSYGVNSTEKGDLSSESTVSRIRTEHFPLTLESARPSHTSQYLCASSVEAVDTQYFGPGTRLTVL.

This clone was observed a few times. The V and J genes are TRBV2 and TRBJ1-2; D is ambiguous. The CDR3 is 12 residues long. With 1 base removed from V and 4 bases from J, the gap between germline ends came to 4 bases. Per germline, CDR1 SNHLY and CDR2 FYNNEI. CDR3 protein: CASSEGVYGYTF. CDR3 DNA sequence: TGTGCCAGCAGTGAAGGGGTCTATGGCTACACCTTC.

This chain links TRBV11-3 with TRBJ2-1; D unresolved. Trimming took 4 bases from V and 3 from J, leaving 13 bases between them. The CDR3 sequence is 15 residues long. CDR1 is SGHNT, CDR2 YENEEA, per germline. CDR3 region: CASSSSAAGYNEQFF. DNA for the CDR3: TGTGCCAGCAGCTCCTCGGCGGCTGGCTACAATGAGCAGTTCTTC. The complete variable domain, with remaining parts taken from reference TRBV11-3 and TRBJ2-1, reads EAGVVQSPRYKIIEKKQPVAFWCNPISGHNTLYWYLQNLGQGPELLIRYENEEAVDDSQLPKDRFSAERLKGVDSTLKIQPAELGDSAVYLCASSSSAAGYNEQFFGPGTRLTVL.

The chain has TRBV6-6 and TRBJ1-5, with 7 bases fitting TRBD1. The CDR3 loop spans 14 amino acids. V was pared by 6 bases and J by 7 bases, with 9 bases of the junction left unmatched. Germline V lookup: CDR1 MNHNY, CDR2 SVGAGI (reference sequence). The CDR3 spells CASSATGTRQPQHF. The CDR3 DNA reads TGTGCCAGCAGCGCGACAGGGACCAGACAGCCCCAGCATTTT.

This chain connects TRBV5-1 to TRBJ2-1, with 11 nucleotides matching TRBD2. The CDR3 spans 15 residues. The V gene end was trimmed by 6 bases and the J gene end by 0 bases; junction bases not matched to a gene: 2. Germline V gene sequence: CDR1 SGHRS, CDR2 YFSETQ. CDR3 coding DNA: TGCGCCAGCAAACTAGCGGGGGTCTCCTACAATGAGCAGTTCTTC. Protein product: CASKLAGVSYNEQFF.

This chain uses TRBV21-1 with TRBJ2-2; TRBD1 was called by the table and not checked on the DNA. TRBV21-1 is shown as a pseudogene. This CDR3 has 20 residues. CDR3 in amino acids: CASSKADGTGKGNQVGELFF. CDR3 DNA sequence: TGTGCCAGCAGCAAAGCGGACGGGACAGGGAAAGGGAACCAGGTCGGGGAGCTGTTTTTT.

The chain links TRBV6-5 to TRBJ1-1, with D perhaps matching TRBD1 (6 bases). V was shortened by 4 bases and J by 1 base, with 10 bases between the two germline ends. Germline V lookup: CDR1 MNHEY, CDR2 SVGAGI. This CDR3 region has 14 residues. DNA for the CDR3: TGTGCCAGCAGTTTCAGGGGCCAGAACACTGAAGCTTTCTTT. Residues: CASSFRGQNTEAFF.

This sequence joins TRBV7-8 and TRBJ2-7; possibly TRBD1 for D (6 bases). The CDR3 totals 15 residues. Germline assignment: CDR1 SGHVS and CDR2 FQNEAQ. The V end lost 1 base, the J end lost 3 bases, and 13 bases lay between the germline ends. CDR3 nucleotide sequence: TGTGCCAGCAGCTTAGTGACAGGAGCTTTCTACGAGCAGTACTTC. Its protein product is CASSLVTGAFYEQYF.

The table lists this clone with a few counts. The J gene is TRBJ1-1, the V gene TRBV7-9; D gene unclear. This CDR3 spans 13 amino acids. Trimming stripped 1 base from V and 4 bases from J, with 7 bases between. Germline CDR1 SEHNR, CDR2 FQNEAQ (reference sequence). Written as DNA, the CDR3 is TGTGCCAGCAGCTTAGATGTGGTCACTGAAGCTTTCTTT. This sequence encodes CASSLDVVTEAFF. The full variable domain, completed using reference TRBV7-9 and TRBJ1-1, is DTGVSQNPRHKITKRGQNVTFRCDPISEHNRLYWYRQTLGQGPEFLTYFQNEAQLEKSRLLSDRFSAERPKGSFSTLEIQRTEQGDSAMYLCASSLDVVTEAFFGQGTRLTVV.

The rearrangement joins TRBV2 to TRBJ1-2, with 8 bases matching TRBD1. Germline V gives CDR1 SNHLY, CDR2 FYNNEI. The CDR3 extends over 14 amino acids. V trimming: 1 base; J trimming: 4 bases; junction bases outside the gene matches: 2. In DNA form, the CDR3 reads TGTGCCAGCAGTGAAGTCGACAGGGGCTATGGCTACACCTTC. It translates to CASSEVDRGYGYTF.

This clone was observed once. The V and J genes are TRBV5-6 and TRBJ2-5; D may be TRBD1 or TRBD2 (5 bases each). V dropped 1 base and J dropped 1 base, with 8 bases sitting between them. Germline CDR1 and CDR2: SGHDT and YYEEEE. This CDR3 is 14 amino acids long. CDR3 DNA sequence: TGTGCCAGCAGCTTGTACGGGGCCCAAGAGACCCAGTACTTC. Its protein product is CASSLYGAQETQYF.

This chain connects TRBV18 to TRBJ1-1; 11 bases match TRBD1. V trimming: 3 bases; J trimming: 7 bases; junction bases outside the gene matches: 13. The CDR3 contains 17 residues. CDR1 is KGHSH, CDR2 LQKENI, per germline. The chain's CDR3 is CASSPKSGGQGAFEAFF. CDR3 sequence (DNA): TGTGCCAGCTCACCGAAATCCGGCGGACAGGGGGCTTTTGAAGCTTTCTTT.

This clone has more than one count but fewer than ten. The chain couples TRBV7-2 to TRBJ2-7; 10 nucleotides agree with TRBD2. The junction had 6 bases not matched to a gene; V was cut back by 1 base and J by 0 bases. CDR1 SGHTA and CDR2 FQGNSA come from the germline V gene. The CDR3 is 17 amino acids. The CDR3 sequence is CASSLGSGRFFSYEQYF. As DNA, the CDR3 is TGTGCCAGCAGCTTAGGTAGCGGGAGGTTTTTCTCCTACGAGCAGTACTTC.

This chain links TRBV11-3 with TRBJ2-7; TRBD1 might be the D (7 bases). CDR3 length: 13 amino acids. Trimming removed 7 bases at V and 5 bases at J, with 15 bases between. Per germline, CDR1 SGHNT and CDR2 YENEEA. CDR3 amino acids: CASKARDSHEQYF. CDR3 sequence (DNA): TGTGCCAGCAAGGCGCGGGACAGTCACGAGCAGTACTTC.

This rearrangement joins TRBV7-9 to TRBJ2-7; 10 nucleotides align to TRBD1. Germline assignment: CDR1 SEHNR and CDR2 FQNEAQ (reference sequence). CDR3 size: 15 residues. J gave up 5 bases and V 2 bases, and 6 bases lay outside the gene matches. The CDR3 region has the DNA TGTGCCAGCAGCTTACGGGACAGGGGACCCCACGAGCAGTACTTC. This codes for CASSLRDRGPHEQYF.

The chain employs TRBV6-5 and TRBJ2-2; unclear D gene. CDR1 and CDR2 (germline): MNHEY, SVGAGI. V was trimmed by 1 base and J by 4 bases, leaving 10 bases between them. The CDR3 is 15 amino acids. In DNA, the CDR3 is TGTGCCAGCAGTTACTTCAGCCCGACCACCGGGGAGCTGTTTTTT. Protein sequence: CASSYFSPTTGELFF.

The chain combines TRBV7-2 with TRBJ2-1; no definite D call. In germline, CDR1 is SGHTA, CDR2 FQGNSA. The CDR3 length is 12 residues. V was shortened by 5 bases and J by 7 bases, with 9 bases between the two germline ends. CDR3 bases: TGTGCCAGCAGCCCAGGCCGGAATGAGCAGTTCTTC. Translation: CASSPGRNEQFF.

The V gene is TRBV10-3, the J gene TRBJ1-1; D might be TRBD1 (5 bases). From germline, CDR1 is ENHRY and CDR2 SYGVKD. V lost 9 bases and J lost 4, with 18 bases in between. CDR3 length equals 14 residues. DNA of the CDR3: TGTGCCATAGCTCTGTCCAGGGAAGGCACTGAAGCTTTCTTT. Protein sequence: CAIALSREGTEAFF.

This rearrangement joins TRBV6-1 to TRBJ2-7, with D possibly being TRBD1 (6 bases). In germline, CDR1 is MNHNS, CDR2 SASEGT. CDR3 length: 14 residues. Between the trimmed V and J ends, which lost 11 bases and 2 bases, there was a span of 19 bases. The CDR3 sequence: CAGSGTSSPYEQYF. In DNA form, the CDR3 reads TGTGCCGGCTCCGGGACATCTTCTCCCTACGAGCAGTACTTC.

This clone has a handful of counts. The chain couples TRBV21-1 to TRBJ2-1; TRBD1, the table's D call, was not compared with the DNA. TRBV21-1 is described as a pseudogene. This CDR3 is 20 amino acids long. Here the CDR3 reads CASSAGARDRDLLVRNEQFF. The CDR3 DNA reads TGTGCCAGCAGCGCAGGCGCCCGGGACAGGGACCTCTTGGTACGCAATGAGCAGTTCTTC.